This TCR beta chain was obtained from a study of OX40 agonist ivuxolimab in advanced cancers. Overall study: Given to patients was ivuxolimab, an agonistic anti-OX40 (CD134) antibody. In this trial design, patients received ivuxolimab intravenously at 0.01 to 10 mg/kg every 2 weeks.

Sequenced by immunoSEQ multiplex PCR; TCRdb stores in-frame clones only, minus some. The data contain approximately 67,000 clones, 75% to 85% of them singletons. Germline V gene lookup returns CDR1 LNHDA and CDR2 SQIVND (reference sequence). Trimming left V 0 bases short and J 7 bases short, with 15 bases between. CDR3 length: 15 residues. This clonotype originated in an adult with an advanced solid tumor such as melanoma, head and neck, liver or kidney cancer. The chain joins TRBV19 to TRBJ1-2; D gene uncertain. The source was CD4+ or CD8+ T cells sorted from blood, collected in a trial of the OX40 agonist ivuxolimab. CDR3 sequence (DNA): TGTGCCAGTAGTATAGATCCAAGTTCGACGGCTGGCTACACCTTC. Translation: CASSIDPSSTAGYTF.